This T cell receptor beta chain came from a study of blood T cell repertoires in COVID-19. Assay used: immunoSEQ multiplex PCR; TCRdb lists only in-frame clones, some missing. The table has 300,000 to 400,000 clones, about nine tenths seen once. The germline V gene encodes CDR1 MNHEY and CDR2 SMNVEV (reference sequence). Trimming took off 1 base at V and 3 bases at J, with 7 bases between the two ends. The CDR3 extends over 13 amino acids. Sequencing was done on a sample of peripheral blood. The chain has TRBV27 and TRBJ2-7, with D possibly being TRBD2 (6 bases). The clonotype was recovered from a woman aged 70-85 years with COVID-19, enrolled during active disease. This CDR3 reads CASSLLGGYEQYF. CDR3 sequence (DNA): TGTGCCAGCAGTTTATTGGGGGGCTACGAGCAGTACTTC.